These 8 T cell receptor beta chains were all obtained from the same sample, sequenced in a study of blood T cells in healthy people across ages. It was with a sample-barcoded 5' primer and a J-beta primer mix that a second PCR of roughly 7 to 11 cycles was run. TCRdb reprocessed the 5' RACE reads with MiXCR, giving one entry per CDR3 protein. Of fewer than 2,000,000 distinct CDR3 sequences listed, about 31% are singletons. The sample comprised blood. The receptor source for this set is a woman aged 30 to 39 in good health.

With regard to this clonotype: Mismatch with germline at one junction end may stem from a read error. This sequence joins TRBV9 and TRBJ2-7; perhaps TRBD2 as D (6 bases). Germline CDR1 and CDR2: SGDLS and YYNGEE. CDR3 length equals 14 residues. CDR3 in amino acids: CASNAGRPSGERYF. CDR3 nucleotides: TGTGCCAGCAACGCAGGGAGGCCATCGGGGGAGCGGTACTTC.

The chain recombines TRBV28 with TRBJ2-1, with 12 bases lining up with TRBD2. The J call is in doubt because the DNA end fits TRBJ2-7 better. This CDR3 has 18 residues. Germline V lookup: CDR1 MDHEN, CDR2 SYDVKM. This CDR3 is CASSFPPSGGALTYEQYF. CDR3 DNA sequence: TGTGCCAGCAGTTTCCCCCCTAGCGGGGGGGCGTTGACCTACGAGCAGTACTTC.

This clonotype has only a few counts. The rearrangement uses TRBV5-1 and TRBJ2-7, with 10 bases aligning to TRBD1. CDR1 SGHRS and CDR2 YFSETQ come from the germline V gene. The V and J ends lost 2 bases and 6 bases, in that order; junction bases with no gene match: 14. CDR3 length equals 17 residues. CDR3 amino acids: CASSLGQGDLRLREQYF. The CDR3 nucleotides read TGCGCCAGCAGCTTAGGACAGGGGGACCTCCGACTCCGCGAGCAGTACTTC.

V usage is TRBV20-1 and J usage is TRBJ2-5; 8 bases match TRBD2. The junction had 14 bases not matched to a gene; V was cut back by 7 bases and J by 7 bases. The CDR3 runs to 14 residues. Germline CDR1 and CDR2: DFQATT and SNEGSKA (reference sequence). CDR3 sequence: CSVKSGGAVLTQYF. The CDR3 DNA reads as TGCAGTGTCAAGAGCGGGGGAGCAGTGCTGACCCAGTACTTC.

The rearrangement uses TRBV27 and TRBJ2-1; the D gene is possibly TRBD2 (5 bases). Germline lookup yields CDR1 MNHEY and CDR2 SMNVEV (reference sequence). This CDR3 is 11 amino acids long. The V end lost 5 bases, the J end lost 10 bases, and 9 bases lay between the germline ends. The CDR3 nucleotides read TGTGCCAGCAGTGCCGGGGTAGAGCAGTTCTTC. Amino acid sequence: CASSAGVEQFF.

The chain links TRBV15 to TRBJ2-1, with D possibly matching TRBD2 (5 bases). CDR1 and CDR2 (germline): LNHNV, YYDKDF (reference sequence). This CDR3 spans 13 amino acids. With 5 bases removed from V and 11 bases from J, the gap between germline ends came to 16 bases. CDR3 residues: CATSVIRRDKQFF. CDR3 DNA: TGTGCCACCAGCGTAATACGCCGGGATAAGCAGTTCTTC.

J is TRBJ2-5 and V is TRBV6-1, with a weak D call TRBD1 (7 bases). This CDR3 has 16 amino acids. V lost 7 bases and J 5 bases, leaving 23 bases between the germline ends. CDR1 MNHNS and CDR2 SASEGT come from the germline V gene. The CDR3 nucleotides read TGTGCCAGCATGGGGAGGTTCGAACAGGGGAAGGAGACCCAGTACTTC. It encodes CASMGRFEQGKETQYF.

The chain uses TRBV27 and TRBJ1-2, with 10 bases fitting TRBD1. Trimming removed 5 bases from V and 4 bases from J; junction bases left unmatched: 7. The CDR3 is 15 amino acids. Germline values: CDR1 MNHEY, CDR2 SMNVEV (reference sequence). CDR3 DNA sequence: TGTGCCAGCAGTCCTCCGGGACAGGGGCCCTATGGCTACACCTTC. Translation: CASSPPGQGPYGYTF.